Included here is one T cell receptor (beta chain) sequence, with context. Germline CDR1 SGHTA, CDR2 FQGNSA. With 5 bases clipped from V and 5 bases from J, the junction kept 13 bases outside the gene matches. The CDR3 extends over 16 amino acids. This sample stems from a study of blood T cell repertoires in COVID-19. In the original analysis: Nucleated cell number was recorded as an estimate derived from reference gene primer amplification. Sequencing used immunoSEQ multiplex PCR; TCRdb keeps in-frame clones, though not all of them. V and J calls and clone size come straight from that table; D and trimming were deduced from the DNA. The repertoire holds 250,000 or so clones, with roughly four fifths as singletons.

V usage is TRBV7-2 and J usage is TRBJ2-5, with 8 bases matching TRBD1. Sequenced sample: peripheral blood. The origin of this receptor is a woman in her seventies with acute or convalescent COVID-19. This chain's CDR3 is CASSPNTGTGQETQYF. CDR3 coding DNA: TGTGCCAGCAGCCCAAATACCGGGACAGGACAGGAGACCCAGTACTTC.